These 10 T cell receptor beta chains were all obtained from the same sample, sequenced in a study of cytomegalovirus exposure and HLA in healthy donors. Data came from immunoSEQ multiplex PCR; TCRdb stores just in-frame clones and leaves some out. The sample yields approximately 210,000 clones, approximately 86% seen once. Sequencing input: PBMCs. These receptors all come from a woman in her late teens or twenties in good health and CMV-seronegative.

The chain joins TRBV6-1 to TRBJ2-1; the match to TRBD2 covers 13 bases. Germline CDR1 is MNHNS and CDR2 is SASEGT. With V trimmed by 4 bases and J by 3 bases, 0 bases remained unmatched. This CDR3 has 15 residues. The CDR3 region is CASSGTSGSYNEQFF. The CDR3 DNA is TGTGCCAGCAGTGGGACTAGCGGGAGCTACAATGAGCAGTTCTTC.

The chain uses TRBV7-2 and TRBJ2-3; perhaps TRBD1 as D (5 bases). The CDR3 is made up of 14 amino acids. Germline loops: CDR1 SGHTA, CDR2 FQGNSA. V lost 0 bases to trimming and J lost 3 bases, with 7 bases between them. The CDR3 spells CASSLATGTDTQYF. Written as DNA, the CDR3 is TGTGCCAGCAGCTTAGCTACAGGAACAGATACGCAGTATTTT.

The chain joins TRBV19 to TRBJ1-5, with D perhaps TRBD1 (6 bases). The CDR3 runs 15 residues. Germline values: CDR1 LNHDA, CDR2 SQIVND (reference sequence). The ends were cut back, 4 bases at V and 4 bases at J, with 14 bases in the middle. The CDR3 coding sequence is TGTGCCAGTAGTAAGGACAGAATTGGAAATCAGCCCCAGCATTTT. This translates into CASSKDRIGNQPQHF.

CDR3 nucleotide sequence: TGTGCCAGCACCCCGGCAGGGGGCTCGCACGAGCAGTACTTC. It is translated as CASTPAGGSHEQYF. V and J are TRBV7-6 and TRBJ2-7; TRBD1 aligns across 8 bases. The CDR3 is made up of 14 amino acids. Trimming removed 7 bases from V and 5 bases from J; junction bases left unmatched: 10. Germline V CDR1 and CDR2: SGHVS, FNYEAQ.

The chain employs TRBV28 and TRBJ2-7, with 8 bases matching TRBD2. J lost 3 bases, V lost 3 bases, and 4 bases had no gene match. CDR1 and CDR2 from the germline V gene are MDHEN and SYDVKM. This CDR3 contains 14 residues. The CDR3 bases are TGTGCCAGCAGTTTCAGGCGGGAGGTCTACGAGCAGTACTTC. Translation: CASSFRREVYEQYF.

This chain uses TRBV5-1 with TRBJ2-5; tentative D call: TRBD1 (6 bases). CDR1 is SGHRS, CDR2 YFSETQ, per germline. V was clipped by 0 bases and J by 5 bases, with 14 bases between them. The CDR3 length is 15 residues. Here the CDR3 DNA reads TGCGCCAGCAGCTTGGGGGCAGGGGAAGGCGAGACCCAGTACTTC. Residues: CASSLGAGEGETQYF. Full variable domain (missing parts from reference TRBV5-1 and TRBJ2-5): KAGVTQTPRYLIKTRGQQVTLSCSPISGHRSVSWYQQTPGQGLQFLFEYFSETQRNKGNFPGRFSGRQFSNSRSEMNVSTLELGDSALYLCASSLGAGEGETQYFGPGTRLLVL.

The chain joins TRBV4-1 to TRBJ2-7; a weak D match, TRBD1 (5 bases). Trimming removed 4 bases at V and 1 base at J, with 14 bases between. The length of the CDR3 is 15 residues. Looked up from germline, CDR1 is MGHRA and CDR2 is YSYEKL. The CDR3 coding sequence is TGCGCCAGCAGCCTAGGCCAAGGGGTATCCTACGAGCAGTACTTC. Translation: CASSLGQGVSYEQYF.

The J gene is TRBJ1-4, the V gene TRBV5-1, with TRBD1 matching over 9 bases. V lost 3 bases, J lost 8 bases, and 5 bases stayed unmatched. The germline gives CDR1 SGHRS, CDR2 YFSETQ. The CDR3 is made up of 14 amino acids. CDR3 bases: TGCGCCAGCAGCTCTACGGGACAGGGCGAAAAACTGTTTTTT. It codes for CASSSTGQGEKLFF. Full variable domain (rest looked up from reference TRBV5-1 and TRBJ1-4): KAGVTQTPRYLIKTRGQQVTLSCSPISGHRSVSWYQQTPGQGLQFLFEYFSETQRNKGNFPGRFSGRQFSNSRSEMNVSTLELGDSALYLCASSSTGQGEKLFFGSGTQLSVL.

This clone was picked up one time. The chain recombines TRBV7-2 with TRBJ2-5, with TRBD1 as a possible D gene (6 bases). From germline, CDR1 is SGHTA and CDR2 FQGNSA. V shed 1 base and J shed 6 bases, with 9 bases lying between them. There are 13 residues in the CDR3. The CDR3 here is CASSLDRVQTQYF. As DNA, the CDR3 is TGTGCCAGCAGCTTAGACAGGGTACAGACCCAGTACTTC.

The chain carries TRBV27 and TRBJ2-6; 7 positions agree with TRBD1. The V and J ends lost 5 bases and 2 bases, in that order; junction bases with no gene match: 3. Germline V gives CDR1 MNHEY, CDR2 SMNVEV (reference sequence). This CDR3 region has 15 residues. Here the CDR3 DNA reads TGTGCCAGCAGTCCCCAGGGGGCTGGGGCCAACGTCCTGACTTTC. This sequence encodes CASSPQGAGANVLTF.